This passage covers 26 T cell receptor beta chains from one sample sequenced in a study of T cell responses to AZD1222 COVID-19 vaccine. The assay was immunoSEQ multiplex PCR, and TCRdb's table has in-frame clones only and misses some. The data hold approximately 200,000 clones, with around 87% observed a single time. This specimen was peripheral blood, taken on day 0 of MenACWY control vaccination. The receptors derive from an adult in good health.

The chain couples TRBV2 to TRBJ2-2; 10 bases agree with TRBD2. The CDR3 is 16 residues long. Germline V gene data show CDR1 as SNHLY and CDR2 as FYNNEI. The V and J ends lost 4 bases and 4 bases, in that order; junction bases with no gene match: 6. CDR3: CASSGLAGASTGELFF. The CDR3 region has the DNA TGTGCCAGCAGTGGCCTAGCGGGGGCCTCCACCGGGGAGCTGTTTTTT. Full variable domain (rest looked up from reference TRBV2 and TRBJ2-2): EPEVTQTPSHQVTQMGQEVILRCVPISNHLYFYWYRQILGQKVEFLVSFYNNEISEKSEIFDDQFSVERPDGSNFTLKIRSTKLEDSAMYFCASSGLAGASTGELFFGEGSRLTVL.

V usage is TRBV30 and J usage is TRBJ2-7; D is unresolved. This CDR3 region has 13 residues. V was clipped by 3 bases and J by 5 bases, with 14 bases between them. Germline CDR1 and CDR2: GTSNPN and SVGIG (reference sequence). The DNA of the CDR3 is TGTGCCTGGAGCTCCGTGAGTAGCCACGAGCAGTACTTC. Translating gives CAWSSVSSHEQYF.

V and J are TRBV7-9 and TRBJ2-7; 16 nucleotides agree with TRBD2. Germline V lookup: CDR1 SEHNR, CDR2 FQNEAQ (reference sequence). The CDR3 spans 16 residues. The ends lost 4 bases at V and 6 bases at J; junction bases unmatched: 6. In nucleotides, the CDR3 is TGTGCCAGCAGCTGGGGACTAGCGGGAGGGTTTGGCGAGCAGTACTTC. This sequence encodes CASSWGLAGGFGEQYF.

The chain couples TRBV6-5 to TRBJ2-7, with D perhaps TRBD1 (6 bases). V was trimmed by 9 bases and J by 2 bases, leaving 17 bases between them. The CDR3 spans 14 residues. Germline CDR1 MNHEY, CDR2 SVGAGI. In DNA form, the CDR3 reads TGTGCCAGGGGACCGGGACACCAGACCTACGAGCAGTACTTC. It specifies CARGPGHQTYEQYF.

The rearrangement links TRBV18 to TRBJ2-1; no firm D call. The CDR3 contains 16 residues. V was trimmed by 3 bases and J by 2 bases, leaving 14 bases between them. CDR1 is KGHSH, CDR2 LQKENI, per germline. The CDR3 region is CASSPIGPTAYNEQFF. CDR3 DNA: TGTGCCAGCTCACCCATCGGACCGACCGCCTACAATGAGCAGTTCTTC.

The rearrangement joins TRBV19 to TRBJ2-7; 7 positions match TRBD1. The CDR3 has 15 amino acids. Germline assignment: CDR1 LNHDA and CDR2 SQIVND (reference sequence). The V gene end was trimmed by 3 bases and the J gene end by 3 bases; junction bases not matched to a gene: 8. DNA for the CDR3: TGTGCCAGTAGTATCCGTATGGGACAGTACTACGAGCAGTACTTC. As protein: CASSIRMGQYYEQYF.

This chain links TRBV5-1 with TRBJ2-1, with no clear D. Germline V gene data show CDR1 as SGHRS and CDR2 as YFSETQ. Trimming pared 4 bases from V and 4 bases from J, leaving 15 bases between. This CDR3 has 15 residues. The CDR3 here is CASSRLGPPYNEQFF. CDR3 DNA sequence: TGCGCCAGCAGCCGGCTGGGTCCCCCTTACAATGAGCAGTTCTTC.

This chain joins TRBV27 and TRBJ1-5; D remains unclear. The CDR3 loop spans 14 amino acids. Germline CDR1 is MNHEY and CDR2 is SMNVEV (reference sequence). Trimming removed 5 bases at V and 4 bases at J, with 12 bases between. CDR3 protein: CASSPDWRNQPQHF. CDR3 DNA: TGTGCCAGCAGTCCAGACTGGCGTAATCAGCCCCAGCATTTT.

This clone was picked up one time. This rearrangement joins TRBV3-1 (or the pseudogene TRBV3-2) to TRBJ2-5; D remains ambiguous. In germline, CDR1 is LGHDT, CDR2 YNNKEL (reference sequence). The CDR3 has 12 residues. V was pared by 1 base and J by 5 bases, with 5 bases between. DNA of the CDR3: TGTGCCAGCAGCCAAGGACGGGAGACCCAGTACTTC. As protein: CASSQGRETQYF.

A word on this clone: The sample has other DNA sequences that encode this CDR3 too. The chain is built from TRBV6-5 and TRBJ2-5; 15 bases are shared with TRBD2. CDR3 length: 16 amino acids. The V gene end was trimmed by 0 bases and the J gene end by 5 bases; junction bases not matched to a gene: 1. Germline values: CDR1 MNHEY, CDR2 SVGAGI. The DNA for the CDR3 is TGTGCCAGCAGTTACTCGGGGACTAGCGGGGGGGAGACCCAGTACTTC. This sequence encodes CASSYSGTSGGETQYF.

The chain employs TRBV28 and TRBJ2-3; a possible D gene is TRBD2 (6 bases). CDR3 length: 15 amino acids. Trimming left V 6 bases short and J 0 bases short, with 13 bases between. Germline loops: CDR1 MDHEN, CDR2 SYDVKM. CDR3 sequence (DNA): TGTGCCAGCAGAAGCGGGCCCTTTAGCACAGATACGCAGTATTTT. This encodes CASRSGPFSTDTQYF.

The chain employs TRBV28 and TRBJ1-6, with a possible D match to TRBD1 (5 bases). Trimming left V 3 bases short and J 11 bases short, with 17 bases between. The CDR3 is 15 residues long. Germline CDR1 MDHEN, CDR2 SYDVKM. The CDR3 spells CASSFTGVHTPPLHF. The DNA of the CDR3 is TGTGCCAGCAGTTTCACAGGTGTACATACACCACCCCTCCACTTT.

The sample holds a few counts of this clone. The chain is built from TRBV28 and TRBJ1-2; D ambiguous. Between the trimmed V and J ends, which lost 4 bases and 4 bases, there was a span of 13 bases. The CDR3 runs 14 residues. From germline, CDR1 is MDHEN and CDR2 SYDVKM. CDR3 sequence (DNA): TGTGCCAGCAGTTCTCTGGGGTTGGGCTATGGCTACACCTTC. Encoded protein: CASSSLGLGYGYTF.

V usage is TRBV7-2 and J usage is TRBJ2-1; D might be TRBD2 (5 bases). This CDR3 is built from 14 residues. Between the trimmed V and J ends, which lost 2 bases and 7 bases, there was a span of 12 bases. Germline CDR1 and CDR2: SGHTA and FQGNSA. CDR3 nucleotides: TGTGCCAGCAGCTTACCCCGGACTGGAAATGAGCAGTTCTTC. Translated, it gives CASSLPRTGNEQFF.

V usage is TRBV5-5 and J usage is TRBJ2-5; TRBD1 matches 11 bases. The V gene's germline CDR1 is SGHKS and CDR2 YYEKEE (reference sequence). The J segment lost 5 bases and the V segment lost 3 bases, leaving 9 bases of the junction unmatched. The CDR3 covers 16 residues. The CDR3 DNA follows: TGTGCCAGCAGCTCATACAGGACAGGGGGCGCGGAGACCCAGTACTTC. Its protein product is CASSSYRTGGAETQYF.

The chain combines TRBV7-3 with TRBJ2-2, with D possibly TRBD1 on 6 matching bases. The CDR3 is 13 amino acids. V was clipped by 5 bases and J by 7 bases, with 11 bases between them. Germline CDR1 SGHTA, CDR2 FQGTGA. This CDR3 reads CASSTGLHGELFF. CDR3 nucleotide sequence: TGTGCCAGCAGCACAGGGCTCCACGGGGAGCTGTTTTTT.

This clone turned up a few times. The chain couples TRBV11-2 to TRBJ2-7; D is unclear. V lost 1 base and J 3 bases, leaving 10 bases between the germline ends. This CDR3 has 14 amino acids. Germline V gene data show CDR1 as SGHAT and CDR2 as FQNNGV. CDR3 nucleotide sequence: TGTGCCAGCAGCTTAGTTGTCCAGGACTACGAGCAGTACTTC. As protein: CASSLVVQDYEQYF.

This clone has only one observation. CDR3 loop: CASSFPNTEAFF. CDR3 nucleotide sequence: TGTGCCAGCAGCTTCCCGAACACTGAAGCTTTCTTT. The J gene is TRBJ1-1, the V gene TRBV5-8; D is ambiguous. Per germline, CDR1 SGHTS and CDR2 YDEGEE. Trimming stripped 2 bases from V and 1 base from J, with 3 bases between. The CDR3 sequence is 12 residues long. Supplemented by reference TRBV5-8 and TRBJ1-1, the full variable domain reads EAGVTQSPTHLIKTRGQQATLRCSPISGHTSVYWYQQALGLGLQFLLWYDEGEERNRGNFPPRFSGRQFPNYSSELNVNALELEDSALYLCASSFPNTEAFFGQGTRLTVV.

CDR3 bases: TGTGCCAGCAGCTTGGGGGGACTGCTCTATGGCTACACCTTC. It specifies CASSLGGLLYGYTF. This rearrangement joins TRBV5-6 to TRBJ1-2; a possible D gene is TRBD1 (5 bases). The V gene's germline CDR1 is SGHDT and CDR2 YYEEEE. The CDR3 has 14 residues. The V end was cut by 0 bases, the J end by 4 bases, with 10 bases between.

The table lists this clone with a few counts. The V call is TRBV25-1, the J call TRBJ1-2; unclear D gene. CDR3 size: 11 residues. From germline, CDR1 is MGHDK and CDR2 SYGVNS. V lost 5 bases to trimming and J lost 6 bases, with 7 bases between them. This CDR3 is CASSLGNGYTF. The CDR3 DNA follows: TGTGCCAGCAGTTTGGGGAATGGCTACACCTTC.

The rearrangement uses TRBV2 and TRBJ1-1; tentative D call: TRBD1 (5 bases). CDR1 SNHLY and CDR2 FYNNEI come from the germline V gene. Trimming took 1 base from V and 0 from J, leaving 12 bases between them. This CDR3 has 16 amino acids. This CDR3 is CASSEGGRRMNTEAFF. DNA of the CDR3: TGTGCCAGCAGTGAAGGGGGACGGCGAATGAACACTGAAGCTTTCTTT.

The chain links TRBV7-9 to TRBJ2-1, with 9 bases identical to TRBD1. The V and J ends lost 5 bases and 6 bases, in that order; junction bases with no gene match: 11. The CDR3 length is 16 residues. Germline lookup yields CDR1 SEHNR and CDR2 FQNEAQ (reference sequence). In DNA form, the CDR3 reads TGTGCCAGCAGCAGCCGGGACAGGGTATTTGGCAATGAGCAGTTCTTC. Translating gives CASSSRDRVFGNEQFF. Full variable domain (rest looked up from reference TRBV7-9 and TRBJ2-1): DTGVSQNPRHKITKRGQNVTFRCDPISEHNRLYWYRQTLGQGPEFLTYFQNEAQLEKSRLLSDRFSAERPKGSFSTLEIQRTEQGDSAMYLCASSSRDRVFGNEQFFGPGTRLTVL.

The genes are TRBV28 and TRBJ1-5; D remains unclear. The CDR3 covers 12 residues. Trimming removed 4 bases at V and 4 bases at J, with 5 bases between. Per germline, CDR1 MDHEN and CDR2 SYDVKM. CDR3 nucleotide sequence: TGTGCCAGCAGTTCGATAAATCAGCCCCAGCATTTT. It is translated as CASSSINQPQHF.

V and J are TRBV6-5 and TRBJ2-3; TRBD1 agrees at 10 bases. Germline-derived CDR1 and CDR2 are MNHEY and SVGAGI. Unmatched junction bases numbered 10, after V lost 4 bases and J lost 6 bases. This CDR3 is 16 amino acids long. This CDR3 is CASSSFRDRGADTQYF. The CDR3 DNA follows: TGTGCCAGCAGTTCGTTCCGGGACAGGGGCGCGGATACGCAGTATTTT.

The rearrangement uses TRBV28 and TRBJ1-3; D not certain. Germline V CDR1 and CDR2: MDHEN, SYDVKM. CDR3 length equals 15 residues. V gave up 7 bases and J gave up 2 bases, with 15 bases separating them. In DNA, the CDR3 is TGTGCCAGCACCCTAGAGTGGGGTACTGGAAACACCATATATTTT. Its translation is CASTLEWGTGNTIYF.

This chain connects TRBV27 to TRBJ1-4; D is unclear. V dropped 1 base and J dropped 2 bases, with 8 bases sitting between them. The length of the CDR3 is 15 residues. Germline V lookup: CDR1 MNHEY, CDR2 SMNVEV (reference sequence). CDR3 nucleotide sequence: TGTGCCAGCAGTTTATTAAGCCAGACTAATGAAAAACTGTTTTTT. Amino acid sequence: CASSLLSQTNEKLFF.